This record concerns one TCR beta chain sequence. The antigen remains unidentified. Sequencing was performed with immunoSEQ multiplex PCR; in TCRdb, only in-frame clones are kept and a portion is missing. The sample shows 60,000 to 70,000 clones, 75% to 90% of them seen only once. The V end lost 7 bases, the J end lost 5 bases, and 17 bases lay between the germline ends. Germline V lookup: CDR1 SEHNR, CDR2 FQNEAQ (reference sequence). CDR3 size: 15 residues. This sample is drawn from a study of OX40 agonist ivuxolimab in advanced cancers. On the study more broadly: Patients were under 90% male with ages roughly 23 to 79, mean roughly 64. Study results and caveats: Antigen specificity remained undetermined for the expanded peripheral T cells.

Blood sampling took place at baseline, cycle 4 day 1, and cycle 7 day 1. The TCR was taken from an adult with an advanced solid tumor such as melanoma, head and neck, liver or kidney cancer. The chain recombines TRBV7-9 with TRBJ2-2, with D perhaps matching TRBD2 (7 bases). Source: CD4+ or CD8+ T cells sorted from blood, taken in a trial of the OX40 agonist ivuxolimab. CDR3 in amino acids: CASKRGAWGTGELFF. CDR3 coding DNA: TGTGCCAGCAAACGGGGGGCATGGGGAACCGGGGAGCTGTTTTTT.